The next 6 T cell receptor beta chains were all read from a single sample in a study of cytomegalovirus exposure and HLA in healthy donors. With 60 Vbeta and 13 Jbeta primers, the PCR was carried out. Assay used: immunoSEQ multiplex PCR; TCRdb lists only in-frame clones, some missing. Of approximately 150,000 clones in the sample, 70% to 80% were seen once. The sequenced material came from PBMCs. Receptors originate from a middle-aged man in good health and CMV-seronegative.

This clone was counted a few times. The chain links TRBV7-6 to TRBJ2-3; 14 bases agree with TRBD2. The CDR3 consists of 18 residues. Germline CDR1 SGHVS, CDR2 FNYEAQ. J was trimmed by 4 bases and V by 5 bases; bases with no gene match: 11. The CDR3 here is CASSAWGLTSGGADTQYF. CDR3 DNA sequence: TGTGCCAGCAGCGCTTGGGGGTTGACTAGCGGGGGGGCAGATACGCAGTATTTT.

The rearrangement joins TRBV25-1 to TRBJ2-7, with unresolved D. V was pared by 3 bases and J by 2 bases, with 2 bases between. Germline loops: CDR1 MGHDK, CDR2 SYGVNS. The CDR3 is 11 amino acids. The CDR3 nucleotides are TGTGCCAGCAGTGACACCTACGAGCAGTACTTC. It translates to CASSDTYEQYF.

The chain's CDR3 is CAISESFGGRSEQYF. CDR3 sequence (DNA): TGTGCCATCAGTGAGTCATTCGGGGGAAGGAGCGAGCAGTACTTC. The J gene is TRBJ2-7, the V gene TRBV10-3, with D perhaps matching TRBD2 (6 bases). Trimming left V 0 bases short and J 6 bases short, with 15 bases between. The length of the CDR3 is 15 residues. CDR1 is ENHRY and CDR2 is SYGVKD in the germline V gene.

This sequence joins TRBV7-6 and TRBJ2-2; possible D gene TRBD1, 6 bases. The CDR3 length is 15 residues. CDR1 is SGHVS and CDR2 is FNYEAQ in the germline V gene. V lost 6 bases and J lost 0, with 11 bases in between. The CDR3 coding sequence is TGTGCCAGCAGTTGGGACACCGCGAACACCGGGGAGCTGTTTTTT. Encoded protein: CASSWDTANTGELFF.

The genes are TRBV5-5 and TRBJ1-1; 9 bases are a match to TRBD1. The germline V gene has CDR1 SGHKS and CDR2 YYEKEE (reference sequence). The CDR3 length is 16 residues. J gave up 1 base and V 0 bases, and 4 bases lay outside the gene matches. The CDR3 here is CASSLGGTGKNTEAFF. The CDR3 coding sequence is TGTGCCAGCAGCTTGGGAGGGACAGGGAAGAACACTGAAGCTTTCTTT.

This clone was observed once. The chain joins TRBV4-1 to TRBJ2-5, with D perhaps matching TRBD1 (5 bases). This CDR3 is built from 13 residues. CDR1 and CDR2 (germline): MGHRA, YSYEKL. The V end lost 1 base, the J end lost 2 bases, and 5 bases lay between the germline ends. The chain's CDR3 is CASSQGQQETQYF. CDR3 bases: TGCGCCAGCAGCCAAGGACAGCAAGAGACCCAGTACTTC.